This T cell receptor beta chain is drawn from a study of CD8 T cells in Susac syndrome. CD8+ and CD4+ T cells from blood underwent TCR beta sequencing. TEMRA cells were enriched by FACS, while CD8+ and CD4+ T cells were obtained through a negative isolation that was performed magnetically. CDR1 MNHEY and CDR2 SMNVEV come from the germline V gene (reference sequence). This CDR3 has 11 residues. V dropped 6 bases and J dropped 8 bases, with 9 bases sitting between them. RNA totalling roughly 0.5 to 1 ug underwent reverse transcription with random hexamers. The CDR3 of TCR beta was amplified by immunoSEQ multiplex PCR across 54 Vbeta and 13 Jbeta. TCRdb redid the calling of the immunoSEQ multiplex PCR reads with MiXCR, one entry per CDR3 protein. The sample yields more than 130,000 distinct CDR3 sequences, approximately 95% seen once. Study-level findings and limits: Individuals included in the TCR sequencing and HLA analysis were acknowledged by the study to be relatively few in number.

On this clonotype itself: The antigen is undetermined.

The chain uses TRBV27 and TRBJ2-3; weak D call: TRBD1 (6 bases). The sequence derives from a human donor in good health. Sequenced sample: CD8+ T cells from PBMCs. The CDR3 DNA reads as TGTGCCAGCAGCACAGGGATTACGCAGTATTTT. Amino acid sequence: CASSTGITQYF.